This T cell receptor beta chain derives from a study of OX40 agonist ivuxolimab in advanced cancers. Only in-frame clones appear in the TCRdb table, and some are missing; sequencing was by immunoSEQ multiplex PCR. The data contain about 27,000 clones, 80% to 90% of them singletons. V gave up 4 bases and J gave up 6 bases; unmatched junction bases: 4. Looked up from germline, CDR1 is SGHNT and CDR2 is YYREEE (reference sequence). CDR3 size: 14 residues. Details on this clone: As yet, its antigen is unknown.

Study results and caveats: Within 6 weeks, CD4+ and CD8+ blood T cells expanded clonally at 0.1 to 3.0 mg/kg. In the expanded peripheral T cells, antigen specificity was never determined.

The V call is TRBV5-4, the J call TRBJ1-5, with TRBD1 identical over 10 bases. The sample in question was CD4+ or CD8+ T cells sorted from blood, obtained in a trial of the OX40 agonist ivuxolimab. The sequence was collected from an adult with an advanced solid tumor such as melanoma, head and neck, liver or kidney cancer. CDR3: CASSPGTGVQPQHF. The CDR3 DNA reads as TGTGCCAGCAGCCCGGGGACAGGGGTTCAGCCCCAGCATTTT.